The 26 T cell receptor beta chains given below trace back to one sample, sequenced in a study of Ad26.COV2.S vaccination and SARS-CoV-2 variants. TCRdb's copy holds only in-frame clones and misses some; the assay was immunoSEQ multiplex PCR. Here the sample spans hundreds of thousands of clones, around 90% being singletons. Sample treatment: about 20 received Ad26.COV2.S at low or high dose, single or two shots; roughly 5 received placebo; per-sample allocation not given. It was on day 63 after the first vaccine or placebo injection that samples were taken. Specimen: peripheral blood, collected in a trial of Ad26.COV2.S vaccine versus placebo. These receptors all come from a person between 18 and 65 years old who received the Ad26.COV2.S COVID-19 vaccine or a placebo.

The CDR3 here is CASAPGTANGYTF. In nucleotides, the CDR3 is TGTGCCAGTGCCCCCGGGACAGCCAATGGCTACACCTTC. This chain connects TRBV19 to TRBJ1-2, with 7 bases that match TRBD1. The V segment lost 8 bases and the J segment 6 bases; nucleotides outside the gene matches: 9. The CDR3 contains 13 residues. Germline CDR1 reads LNHDA; CDR2 reads SQIVND (reference sequence).

The genes are TRBV7-8 and TRBJ2-7; D ambiguous. Germline CDR1 is SGHVS and CDR2 is FQNEAQ. V shed 4 bases and J shed 0 bases, with 4 bases lying between them. The CDR3 contains 12 residues. This CDR3 reads CASSSPSYEQYF. The CDR3, as DNA: TGTGCCAGCAGCTCCCCCTCCTACGAGCAGTACTTC. The variable domain in full, completed from reference TRBV7-8 and TRBJ2-7, reads GAGVSQSPRYKVAKRGQDVALRCDPISGHVSLFWYQQALGQGPEFLTYFQNEAQLDKSGLPSDRFFAERPEGSVSTLKIQRTQQEDSAVYLCASSSPSYEQYFGPGTRLTVT.

The chain couples TRBV20-1 to TRBJ2-7; tentatively, D is TRBD1 (5 bases). The ends were cut back, 3 bases at V and 3 bases at J, with 15 bases in the middle. In germline, CDR1 is DFQATT, CDR2 SNEGSKA (reference sequence). The CDR3 is made up of 14 amino acids. This CDR3 reads CSASTDSSGYEQYF. The CDR3 DNA follows: TGCAGTGCTAGTACCGACAGTTCGGGCTACGAGCAGTACTTC.

This clone was counted a single time. V gene TRBV2 combines with J gene TRBJ1-3, with a tentative D call TRBD1 (5 bases). Trimming stripped 6 bases from V and 2 bases from J, with 14 bases between. This CDR3 is 15 amino acids long. Germline V CDR1 and CDR2: SNHLY, FYNNEI. The CDR3 reads CASSPVQGAGNTIYF. The CDR3 DNA reads as TGTGCCAGCAGCCCAGTCCAGGGAGCTGGAAACACCATATATTTT.

This clone was picked up a small number of times. This rearrangement joins TRBV5-1 to TRBJ2-2; D could derive from TRBD1 or TRBD2 (5 bases each). CDR3 length equals 15 residues. Trimming shortened V by 5 bases and J by 3 bases, and 14 bases separated the two germline ends. Germline V gives CDR1 SGHRS, CDR2 YFSETQ. The CDR3 sequence is CASRLAGGDTGELFF. The CDR3 nucleotides read TGCGCCAGCAGGCTTGCTGGGGGTGACACCGGGGAGCTGTTTTTT.

V is TRBV3-1 (or the pseudogene TRBV3-2) and J is TRBJ2-3, with D uncertain. The CDR3 extends over 14 amino acids. Trimming shortened V by 2 bases and J by 2 bases, and 8 bases separated the two germline ends. Germline V gene lookup returns CDR1 LGHDT and CDR2 YNNKEL (reference sequence). As DNA, the CDR3 is TGTGCCAGCAGCCAACCACGGATCACAGATACGCAGTATTTT. It codes for CASSQPRITDTQYF.

The chain uses TRBV2 and TRBJ1-5; D is possibly TRBD1 (5 bases). Trimming pared 5 bases from V and 1 base from J, leaving 12 bases between. This CDR3 has 15 residues. Germline V CDR1 and CDR2: SNHLY, FYNNEI. CDR3 nucleotides: TGTGCCAGCAGTTCTCAGGGTACAAGCAATCAGCCCCAGCATTTT. This encodes CASSSQGTSNQPQHF. Filled out from reference TRBV2 and TRBJ1-5, the complete variable domain reads EPEVTQTPSHQVTQMGQEVILRCVPISNHLYFYWYRQILGQKVEFLVSFYNNEISEKSEIFDDQFSVERPDGSNFTLKIRSTKLEDSAMYFCASSSQGTSNQPQHFGDGTRLSIL.

In DNA, the CDR3 is TGTGCCAGCAGCTTGGTGGAGGGGAACACTGAAGCTTTCTTT. This translates into CASSLVEGNTEAFF. The chain employs TRBV5-4 and TRBJ1-1; D call uncertain. Germline values: CDR1 SGHNT, CDR2 YYREEE (reference sequence). The V gene lost 0 bases and the J gene lost 1 base, with 7 bases spanning the gap. CDR3 length equals 14 residues.

V is TRBV30 and J is TRBJ1-2, with D maybe TRBD1 (5 bases). The CDR3 extends over 14 amino acids. In germline, CDR1 is GTSNPN, CDR2 SVGIG (reference sequence). Trimming left V 4 bases short and J 5 bases short, with 17 bases between. CDR3 protein: CAWTRDGTWYGYTF. Here the CDR3 DNA reads TGTGCCTGGACTAGAGATGGGACCTGGTATGGCTACACCTTC.

The V and J genes are TRBV18 and TRBJ1-4; no clear D gene. The germline gives CDR1 KGHSH, CDR2 LQKENI. This CDR3 spans 16 amino acids. V was shortened by 2 bases and J by 2 bases, with 12 bases between the two germline ends. The CDR3 DNA reads TGTGCCAGCTCACCAGGCAACCCTTCGACTAATGAAAAACTGTTTTTT. This codes for CASSPGNPSTNEKLFF. Complete variable domain (other parts from reference TRBV18 and TRBJ1-4): NAGVMQNPRHLVRRRGQEARLRCSPMKGHSHVYWYRQLPEEGLKFMVYLQKENIIDESGMPKERFSAEFPKEGPSILRIQQVVRGDSAAYFCASSPGNPSTNEKLFFGSGTQLSVL.

The rearrangement links TRBV5-1 to TRBJ2-2, with D hard to call. V lost 8 bases to trimming and J lost 7 bases, with 15 bases between them. The CDR3 spans 13 residues. Per the germline V gene, CDR1 is SGHRS and CDR2 is YFSETQ. CDR3 loop: CASKLKDGGELFF. The CDR3 DNA is TGCGCCAGTAAATTAAAGGATGGCGGGGAGCTGTTTTTT.

CDR3 in amino acids: CASSATLGGAGETQYF. In DNA, the CDR3 is TGTGCCAGCAGCGCAACCCTAGGGGGGGCAGGAGAGACCCAGTACTTC. J is TRBJ2-5 and V is TRBV9; a possible D gene is TRBD2 (7 bases). CDR3 length: 16 residues. In germline, CDR1 is SGDLS, CDR2 YYNGEE. Trimming removed 3 bases from V and 4 bases from J, with 19 bases in between.

V and J are TRBV19 and TRBJ1-4, with D possibly being TRBD1 (5 bases). V was shortened by 4 bases and J by 7 bases, with 16 bases between the two germline ends. Germline-derived CDR1 and CDR2 are LNHDA and SQIVND (reference sequence). This CDR3 is 15 amino acids long. The CDR3 sequence is CASSTGLPGGEKLFF. The CDR3 DNA is TGTGCCAGTAGTACGGGACTCCCGGGGGGTGAAAAACTGTTTTTT.

The chain joins TRBV30 to TRBJ2-1; 7 nucleotides match TRBD2. The V segment lost 0 bases and the J segment 7 bases; nucleotides outside the gene matches: 3. CDR3 length: 13 amino acids. Germline V lookup: CDR1 GTSNPN, CDR2 SVGIG (reference sequence). The CDR3 DNA reads as TGTGCCTGGAGTGTACGGCGGGGGAATGAGCAGTTCTTC. Residues: CAWSVRRGNEQFF.

CDR3 DNA sequence: TGTGCCAGCATGGAGGTTCCAGGGTCCTACGAGCAGTACTTC. Translating gives CASMEVPGSYEQYF. V is TRBV6-5 and J is TRBJ2-7, with D perhaps assigned TRBD1 or TRBD2 (5 bases each). This CDR3 spans 14 amino acids. The germline V gene has CDR1 MNHEY and CDR2 SVGAGI. Between the trimmed V and J ends, which lost 7 bases and 1 base, there was a span of 14 bases.

This chain joins TRBV3-1 (or the pseudogene TRBV3-2) and TRBJ2-3; D is ambiguous. The V end lost 4 bases, the J end lost 6 bases, and 17 bases lay between the germline ends. The CDR3 runs 15 residues. CDR1 and CDR2 from the germline V gene are LGHDT and YNNKEL (reference sequence). The DNA of the CDR3 is TGTGCCAGCAGCCCCCGGGCTAGGCCATGGGATACGCAGTATTTT. Protein product: CASSPRARPWDTQYF.

V gene TRBV5-4 combines with J gene TRBJ1-6, with D possibly matching TRBD1 (5 bases). The CDR3 sequence is 14 residues long. The V end lost 0 bases, the J end lost 4 bases, and 5 bases lay between the germline ends. The germline CDR1 and CDR2 sequences are SGHNT and YYREEE (reference sequence). This CDR3 is CASSLGTYNSPLHF. The CDR3, as DNA: TGTGCCAGCAGCTTGGGGACATATAATTCACCCCTCCACTTT.

The chain couples TRBV4-1 to TRBJ2-7; unclear D gene. Germline V gene sequence: CDR1 MGHRA, CDR2 YSYEKL. The V gene lost 0 bases and the J gene lost 0 bases, with 18 bases spanning the gap. The CDR3 runs 18 residues. The CDR3 reads CASSQDQPSPTNSYEQYF. The DNA of the CDR3 is TGCGCCAGCAGCCAAGATCAGCCCAGCCCCACCAACTCCTACGAGCAGTACTTC.

The genes are TRBV4-3 and TRBJ2-1; D may be TRBD1 or TRBD2 (5 bases each). Per the germline V gene, CDR1 is LGHNA and CDR2 is YSLEER. V lost 3 bases and J 4 bases, leaving 16 bases between the germline ends. The CDR3 runs 16 residues. The CDR3 is CASSQTGPLLYNEQFF. The CDR3 nucleotides read TGCGCCAGCAGCCAGACGGGGCCTCTACTTTACAATGAGCAGTTCTTC.

The chain links TRBV29-1 to TRBJ2-1, with unresolved D. This CDR3 spans 12 amino acids. Per the germline V gene, CDR1 is SQVTM and CDR2 is ANQGSEA. The V and J ends lost 5 bases and 5 bases respectively, with 10 bases between them. This CDR3 reads CSVSLLDNEQFF. The CDR3 DNA sequence: TGCAGCGTTAGTCTTTTAGACAATGAGCAGTTCTTC.

The chain is built from TRBV3-1 (or the pseudogene TRBV3-2) and TRBJ2-6, with D unclear. V was clipped by 6 bases and J by 0 bases, with 12 bases between them. From germline, CDR1 is LGHDT and CDR2 YNNKEL (reference sequence). The CDR3 is 16 amino acids. CDR3 DNA: TGTGCCAGCAGTCTGACCGCAGGCTCTGGGGCCAACGTCCTGACTTTC. Amino acid sequence: CASSLTAGSGANVLTF.

This chain joins TRBV30 and TRBJ1-1; no firm D call. Germline assignment: CDR1 GTSNPN and CDR2 SVGIG (reference sequence). CDR3 length: 11 residues. Between the trimmed V and J ends, which lost 3 bases and 6 bases, there was a span of 8 bases. This CDR3 is CAWRSAPEAFF. The CDR3 DNA reads as TGTGCCTGGAGGTCGGCCCCTGAAGCTTTCTTT.

This rearrangement joins TRBV7-8 to TRBJ2-1, with 13 nucleotides matching TRBD2. V was pared by 3 bases and J by 10 bases, with 12 bases of the junction left unmatched. This CDR3 has 17 amino acids. From germline, CDR1 is SGHVS and CDR2 FQNEAQ. For the CDR3, the DNA is TGTGCCAGCAGCTTTGCTAAGGGACTAGCGGGGTTAGGGGAGCAGTTCTTC. Translating it yields CASSFAKGLAGLGEQFF. The variable domain in full, with the rest retrieved from reference TRBV7-8 and TRBJ2-1, is GAGVSQSPRYKVAKRGQDVALRCDPISGHVSLFWYQQALGQGPEFLTYFQNEAQLDKSGLPSDRFFAERPEGSVSTLKIQRTQQEDSAVYLCASSFAKGLAGLGEQFFGPGTRLTVL.

This clone was seen more than once but under ten times. V usage is TRBV30 and J usage is TRBJ1-2; D not certain. Germline V lookup: CDR1 GTSNPN, CDR2 SVGIG (reference sequence). V was shortened by 2 bases and J by 4 bases, with 11 bases between the two germline ends. The CDR3 covers 13 residues. CDR3 sequence (DNA): TGTGCCTGGAGTCATCGGACTGCCTATGGCTACACCTTC. Its protein is CAWSHRTAYGYTF.

This chain uses TRBV9 with TRBJ2-5, with D uncertain. Germline values: CDR1 SGDLS, CDR2 YYNGEE. This CDR3 contains 15 residues. Trimming took off 0 bases at V and 2 bases at J, with 11 bases between the two ends. The CDR3 reads CASSVDLDSQETQYF. The CDR3 DNA is TGTGCCAGCAGCGTAGATCTAGACTCTCAAGAGACCCAGTACTTC.

This CDR3 is CASSLEAGTDTQYF. The CDR3 DNA reads TGCGCCAGCAGCTTGGAGGCTGGCACAGATACGCAGTATTTT. V gene TRBV5-1 combines with J gene TRBJ2-3, with D unresolved. Trimming removed 0 bases at V and 1 base at J, with 6 bases between. Looked up from germline, CDR1 is SGHRS and CDR2 is YFSETQ. This CDR3 has 14 residues.